This T cell receptor beta chain was sequenced for a study of blood T cell repertoires in COVID-19 (dated by TCRdb to 2020 to 2021). Broadly, across the study: The collaborator samples originated in the United States, Italy and Spain and spanned the acute and convalescent phases of COVID-19. The prospective study material was composed of cDNA or gDNA derived from T cells, B-cell-depleted T cells, or PBMCs. Deeply sampled blood TCRbeta repertoires from subjects exposed to, actively infected with, or recovered from COVID-19 were included in the dataset. A freely available public database, intended as a resource for researchers studying the immune response to SARS-CoV-2, is where the repertoires were released. Samples were obtained from the ongoing ImmuneRACE study (first 160 participants) and from about 1,300 subjects provided by 6 global collaborators. The sample metadata nearly always contained a de-identified subject ID, COVID-19 status, age in years and sex. Where available, HLA class I and class II types were taken from metadata supplied by the sample provider and were not determined by assay-based typing. Overall study results and their limits: Clinical and demographic metadata were provided uncurated, with the amount varying by source and participant.

To note about this clone: It lacks a known antigen. No per-base quality is available; no much larger clone lies one base away.

For CDR1 and CDR2, the germline V gene lists SNHLY and FYNNEI. V drops 2 bases and J drops 1 base, leaving 11 bases in between. From the cysteine up to the phenylalanine, the CDR3 has a length of 16 residues. The entry retains the CDR3 DNA only, 48 bases that are in frame from base 1. The collaborating institutions used their own protocols to collect whole blood in K2EDTA tubes. For TCRbeta analysis, collaborator samples were shipped as frozen whole blood, as isolated PBMCs, or as DNA extracted from either sample type. The immunoSEQ Assay, a bias-controlled multiplex PCR, was used to amplify TCRbeta CDR3 regions from genomic DNA. Under the source paper's analysis protocol: The number of nucleated cells in each sample was estimated by amplification of reference gene primers within the assay. To quantify the absolute abundance of each unique TCRbeta CDR3 rearrangement, sequence reads were collapsed and filtered. Productive Simpson clonality was computed per sample as the square root of Simpson's diversity index over productive rearrangements. Entries here come from immuneACCESS through TCRdb and include only in-frame sequences with V and J called. Some clones fail to appear in such tables; in the studies checked, an unresolved V gene covers under half of the shortfall, and the cause of the remainder is unknown. That table gives V, J and clone size, and the DNA gave D and trimming. Across this sample there are hundreds of thousands of clones, with around nine tenths seen only once. The ten largest clones capture under 15% of the sample.

This sequence was found in a woman in her fifties or sixties with acute or convalescent COVID-19. Source material: peripheral blood. The receptor chain draws on TRBV2 and TRBJ2-2; the D gene is perhaps TRBD1, from 5 matching bases. CDR3 region: CASSEMGHLNTGELFF. The nucleotide sequence is TGTGCCAGCAGTGAAATGGGGCACCTGAACACCGGGGAGCTGTTTTTT.